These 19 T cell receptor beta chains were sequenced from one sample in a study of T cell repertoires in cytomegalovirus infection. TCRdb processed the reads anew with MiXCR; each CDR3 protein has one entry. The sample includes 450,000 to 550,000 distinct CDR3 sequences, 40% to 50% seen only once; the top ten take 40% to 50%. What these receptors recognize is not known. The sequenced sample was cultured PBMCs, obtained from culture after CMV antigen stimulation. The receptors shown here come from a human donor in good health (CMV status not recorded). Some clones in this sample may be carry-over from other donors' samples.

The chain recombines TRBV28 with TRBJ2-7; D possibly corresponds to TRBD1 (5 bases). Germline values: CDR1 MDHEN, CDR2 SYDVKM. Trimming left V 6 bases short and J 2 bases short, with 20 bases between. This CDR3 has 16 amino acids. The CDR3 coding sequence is TGTGCCAGCAGCCCTACCGGACAAACCAGGACCTACGAGCAGTACTTC. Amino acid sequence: CASSPTGQTRTYEQYF.

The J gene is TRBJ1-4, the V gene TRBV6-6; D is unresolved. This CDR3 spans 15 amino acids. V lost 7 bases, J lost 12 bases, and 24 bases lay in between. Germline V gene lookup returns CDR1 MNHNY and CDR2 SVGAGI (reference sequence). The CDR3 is CASTPTRSLKQELFF. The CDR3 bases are TGTGCCAGCACCCCTACCCGGTCTCTGAAACAAGAACTGTTTTTT.

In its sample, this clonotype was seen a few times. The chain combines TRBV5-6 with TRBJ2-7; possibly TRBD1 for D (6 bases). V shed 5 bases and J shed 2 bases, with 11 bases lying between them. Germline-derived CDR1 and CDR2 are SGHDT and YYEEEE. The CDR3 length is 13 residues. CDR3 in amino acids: CASSSDSTYEQYF. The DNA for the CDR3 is TGTGCCAGCAGTTCGGACAGTACCTACGAGCAGTACTTC.

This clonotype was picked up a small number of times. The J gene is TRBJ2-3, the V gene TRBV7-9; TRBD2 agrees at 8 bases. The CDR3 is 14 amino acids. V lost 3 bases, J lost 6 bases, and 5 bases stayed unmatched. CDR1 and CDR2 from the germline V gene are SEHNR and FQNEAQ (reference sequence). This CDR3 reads CASSFGAGVDTQYF. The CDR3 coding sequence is TGTGCCAGCAGCTTTGGAGCGGGAGTCGATACGCAGTATTTT.

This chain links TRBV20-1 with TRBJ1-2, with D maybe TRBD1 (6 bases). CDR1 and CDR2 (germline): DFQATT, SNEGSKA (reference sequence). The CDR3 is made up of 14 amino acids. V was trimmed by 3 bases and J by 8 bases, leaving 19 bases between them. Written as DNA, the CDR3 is TGCAGTGCTAGGTACCGGACAGACGATTTAGGCTACACCTTC. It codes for CSARYRTDDLGYTF.

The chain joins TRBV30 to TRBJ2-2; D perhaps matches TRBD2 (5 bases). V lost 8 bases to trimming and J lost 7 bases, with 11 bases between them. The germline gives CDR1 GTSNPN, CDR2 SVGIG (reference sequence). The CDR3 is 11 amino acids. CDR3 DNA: TGTGCCGGACGGGGTGGCGGGGAGCTGTTTTTT. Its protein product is CAGRGGGELFF.

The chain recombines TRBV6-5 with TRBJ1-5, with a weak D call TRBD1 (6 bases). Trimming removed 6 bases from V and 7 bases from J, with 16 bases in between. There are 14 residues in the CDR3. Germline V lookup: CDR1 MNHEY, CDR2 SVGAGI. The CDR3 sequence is CASSRRQAVQPQHF. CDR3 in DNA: TGTGCCAGCAGCCGCAGACAGGCGGTCCAGCCCCAGCATTTT.

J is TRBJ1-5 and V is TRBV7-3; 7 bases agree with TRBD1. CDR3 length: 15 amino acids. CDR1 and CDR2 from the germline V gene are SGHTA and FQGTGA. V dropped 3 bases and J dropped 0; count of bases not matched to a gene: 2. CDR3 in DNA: TGTGCCAGCAGCTTGGACAGGAGTAGCAATCAGCCCCAGCATTTT. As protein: CASSLDRSSNQPQHF.

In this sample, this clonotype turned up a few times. DNA of the CDR3: TGTGCCAGCAGCTTGGGGACAGGTGGTCGTACTACCTTCTACGAGCAGTACTTC. Translating it yields CASSLGTGGRTTFYEQYF. V gene TRBV7-2 combines with J gene TRBJ2-7; 8 positions agree with TRBD1. This CDR3 is built from 18 residues. Trimming cost V 3 bases and J 3 bases; bases outside gene matches: 16. Germline V CDR1 and CDR2: SGHTA, FQGNSA.

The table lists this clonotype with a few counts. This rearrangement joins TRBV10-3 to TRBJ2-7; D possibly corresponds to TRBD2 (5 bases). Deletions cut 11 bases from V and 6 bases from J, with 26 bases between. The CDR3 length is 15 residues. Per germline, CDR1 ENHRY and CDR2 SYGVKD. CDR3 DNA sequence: TGTGCCGCAGTGTCCGGTGGGAGTGTTTTAGGCGAGCAGTACTTC. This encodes CAAVSGGSVLGEQYF.

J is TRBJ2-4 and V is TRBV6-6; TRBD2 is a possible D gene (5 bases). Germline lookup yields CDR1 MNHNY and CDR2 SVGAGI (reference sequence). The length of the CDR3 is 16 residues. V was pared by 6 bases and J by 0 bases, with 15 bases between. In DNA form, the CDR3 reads TGTGCCAGCAGGGAAGGACTCCTCCTAGCCAAAAACATTCAGTACTTC. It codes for CASREGLLLAKNIQYF.

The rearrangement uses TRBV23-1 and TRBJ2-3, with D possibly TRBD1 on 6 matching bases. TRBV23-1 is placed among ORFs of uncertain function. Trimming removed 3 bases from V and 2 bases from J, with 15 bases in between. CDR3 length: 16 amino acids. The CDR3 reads CASSQWEQGPTDTQYF. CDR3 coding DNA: TGCGCCAGCAGTCAGTGGGAACAGGGTCCCACAGATACGCAGTATTTT.

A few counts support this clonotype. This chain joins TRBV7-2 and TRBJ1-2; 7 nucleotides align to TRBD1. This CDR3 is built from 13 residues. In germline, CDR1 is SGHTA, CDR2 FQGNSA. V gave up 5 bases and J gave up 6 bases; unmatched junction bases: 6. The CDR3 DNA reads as TGTGCCAGCAGCCGGGACAGTTGGAATGGCTACACCTTC. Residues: CASSRDSWNGYTF.

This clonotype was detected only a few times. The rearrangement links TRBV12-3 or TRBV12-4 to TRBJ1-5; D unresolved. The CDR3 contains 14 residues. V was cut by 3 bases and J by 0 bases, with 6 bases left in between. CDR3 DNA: TGTGCCAGCAGTTTCTCCGGTAGCAATCAGCCCCAGCATTTT. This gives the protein CASSFSGSNQPQHF.

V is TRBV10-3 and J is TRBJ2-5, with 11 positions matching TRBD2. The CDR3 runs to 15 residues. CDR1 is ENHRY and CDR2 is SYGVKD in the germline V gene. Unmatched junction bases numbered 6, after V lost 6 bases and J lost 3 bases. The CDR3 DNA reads TGTGCCATCAGGGGTGGTAGCGGGAGGGAAGAGACCCAGTACTTC. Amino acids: CAIRGGSGREETQYF.

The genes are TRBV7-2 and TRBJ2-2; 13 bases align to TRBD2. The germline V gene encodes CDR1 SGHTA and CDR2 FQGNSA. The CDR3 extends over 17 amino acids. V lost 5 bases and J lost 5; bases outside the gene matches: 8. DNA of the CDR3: TGTGCCAGCAGCCTGGGACTAGCGGGATCGTGGACCGGGGAGCTGTTTTTT. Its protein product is CASSLGLAGSWTGELFF.

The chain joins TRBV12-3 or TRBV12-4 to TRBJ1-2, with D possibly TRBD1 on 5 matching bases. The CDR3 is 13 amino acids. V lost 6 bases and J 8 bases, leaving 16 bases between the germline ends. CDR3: CASSPSKGSGYTF. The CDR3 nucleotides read TGTGCCAGCAGCCCATCAAAGGGGAGCGGCTACACCTTC.

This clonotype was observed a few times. CDR3 coding DNA: TGTGCCAGCAGCACCAGTGAGGGCCCAGATACGCAGTATTTT. Translated, it gives CASSTSEGPDTQYF. The gene calls are TRBV12-3 or TRBV12-4 and TRBJ2-3; maybe TRBD2 (5 bases). The CDR3 length is 14 residues. The V end was cut by 6 bases, the J end by 4 bases, with 14 bases between.

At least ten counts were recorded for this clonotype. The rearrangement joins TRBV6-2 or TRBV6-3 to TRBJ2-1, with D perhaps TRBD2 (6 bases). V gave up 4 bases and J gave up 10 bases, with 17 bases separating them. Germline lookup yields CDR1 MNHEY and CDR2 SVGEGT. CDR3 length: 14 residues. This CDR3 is CASSFEGTGSEQFF. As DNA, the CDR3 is TGTGCCAGCAGTTTTGAAGGGACTGGCAGCGAGCAGTTCTTC.